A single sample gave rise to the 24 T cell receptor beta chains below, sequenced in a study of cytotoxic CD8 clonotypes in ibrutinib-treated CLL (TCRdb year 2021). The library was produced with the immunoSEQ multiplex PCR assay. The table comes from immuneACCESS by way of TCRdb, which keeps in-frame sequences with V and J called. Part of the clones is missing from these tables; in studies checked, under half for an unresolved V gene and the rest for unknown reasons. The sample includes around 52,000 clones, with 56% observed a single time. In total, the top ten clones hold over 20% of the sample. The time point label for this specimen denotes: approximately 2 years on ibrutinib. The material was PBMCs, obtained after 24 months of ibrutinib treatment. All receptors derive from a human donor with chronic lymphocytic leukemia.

The CDR3 spells CASALRTGGYEQYF. The CDR3 DNA is TGTGCCTCCGCCCTCCGAACTGGGGGCTACGAGCAGTACTTC. V gene TRBV6-5 combines with J gene TRBJ2-7; D is possibly TRBD1 or TRBD2 (5 bases each). The CDR3 covers 14 residues. Trimming stripped 11 bases from V and 3 bases from J, with 20 bases between. The V gene's germline CDR1 is MNHEY and CDR2 SVGAGI.

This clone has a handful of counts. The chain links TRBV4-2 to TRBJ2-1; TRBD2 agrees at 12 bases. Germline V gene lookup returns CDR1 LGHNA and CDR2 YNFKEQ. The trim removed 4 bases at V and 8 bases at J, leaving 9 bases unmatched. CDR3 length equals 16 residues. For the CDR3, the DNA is TGTGCCAGCAGCCCTACTCTAGCGGGAGGGTACGATGAGCAGTTCTTC. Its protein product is CASSPTLAGGYDEQFF.

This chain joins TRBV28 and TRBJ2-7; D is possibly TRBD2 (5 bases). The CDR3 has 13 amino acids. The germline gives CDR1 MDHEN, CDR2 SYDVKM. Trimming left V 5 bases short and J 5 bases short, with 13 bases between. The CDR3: CASSRPAGNEQYF. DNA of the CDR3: TGTGCCAGCAGTCGCCCCGCGGGCAACGAGCAGTACTTC.

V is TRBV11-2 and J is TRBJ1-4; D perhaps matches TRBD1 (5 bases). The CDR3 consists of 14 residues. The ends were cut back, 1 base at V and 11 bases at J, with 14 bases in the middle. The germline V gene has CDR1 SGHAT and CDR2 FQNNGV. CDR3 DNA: TGTGCCAGCAGCTTAGCTCATTACGGGGACAAACTGTTTTTT. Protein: CASSLAHYGDKLFF.

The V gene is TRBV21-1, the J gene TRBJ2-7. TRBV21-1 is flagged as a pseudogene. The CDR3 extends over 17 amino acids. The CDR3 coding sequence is TGTGCCAGCAGCATGGTAAGCAGACGGAGGGGGGCCGACGAGCAGTACGTC. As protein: CASSMVSRRRGADEQYV.

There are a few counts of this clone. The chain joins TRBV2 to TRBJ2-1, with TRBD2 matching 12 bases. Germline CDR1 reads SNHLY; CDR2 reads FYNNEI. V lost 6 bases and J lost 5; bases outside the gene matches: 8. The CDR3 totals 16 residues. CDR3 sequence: CASSPPGLAGNNEQFF. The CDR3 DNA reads TGTGCCAGCAGCCCACCCGGACTAGCGGGAAACAATGAGCAGTTCTTC.

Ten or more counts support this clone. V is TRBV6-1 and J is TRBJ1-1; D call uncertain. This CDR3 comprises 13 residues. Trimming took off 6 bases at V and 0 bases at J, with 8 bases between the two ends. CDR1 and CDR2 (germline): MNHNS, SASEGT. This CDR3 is CASSLHVNTEAFF. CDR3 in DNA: TGTGCCAGCAGCCTACATGTGAACACTGAAGCTTTCTTT.

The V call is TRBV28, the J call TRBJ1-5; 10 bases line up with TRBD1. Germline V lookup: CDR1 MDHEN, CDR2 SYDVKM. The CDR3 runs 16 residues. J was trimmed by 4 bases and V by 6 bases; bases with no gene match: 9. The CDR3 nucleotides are TGTGCCAGCAGCCCAAGACAGGGGGCTGGGAATCAGCCCCAGCATTTT. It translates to CASSPRQGAGNQPQHF.

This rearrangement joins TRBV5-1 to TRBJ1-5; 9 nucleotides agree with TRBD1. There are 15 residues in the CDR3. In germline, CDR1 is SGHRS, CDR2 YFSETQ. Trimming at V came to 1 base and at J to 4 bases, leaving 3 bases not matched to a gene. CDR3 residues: CASSLTGGRNQPQHF. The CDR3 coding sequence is TGCGCCAGCAGCTTGACAGGGGGCAGGAATCAGCCCCAGCATTTT.

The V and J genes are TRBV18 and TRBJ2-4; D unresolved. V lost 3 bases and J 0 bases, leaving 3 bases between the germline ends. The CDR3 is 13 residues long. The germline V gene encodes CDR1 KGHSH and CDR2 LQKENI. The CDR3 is CASSPGAKNIQYF. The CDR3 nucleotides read TGTGCCAGCTCACCGGGAGCCAAAAACATTCAGTACTTC.

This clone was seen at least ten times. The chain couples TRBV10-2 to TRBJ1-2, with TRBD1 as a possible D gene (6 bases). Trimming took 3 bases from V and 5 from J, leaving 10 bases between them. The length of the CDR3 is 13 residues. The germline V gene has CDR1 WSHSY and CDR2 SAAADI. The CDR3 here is CASSDRTDYGYTF. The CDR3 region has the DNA TGCGCCAGCAGTGACAGGACAGATTATGGCTACACCTTC.

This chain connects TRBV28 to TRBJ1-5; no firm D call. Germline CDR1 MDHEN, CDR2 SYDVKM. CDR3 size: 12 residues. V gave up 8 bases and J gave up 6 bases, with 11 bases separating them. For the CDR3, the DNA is TGTGCCAGCCCCTCGACGAGTCAGCCCCAGCATTTT. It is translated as CASPSTSQPQHF. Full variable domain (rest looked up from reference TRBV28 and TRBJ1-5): DVKVTQSSRYLVKRTGEKVFLECVQDMDHENMFWYRQDPGLGLRLIYFSYDVKMKEKGDIPEGYSVSREKKERFSLILESASTNQTSMYLCASPSTSQPQHFGDGTRLSIL.

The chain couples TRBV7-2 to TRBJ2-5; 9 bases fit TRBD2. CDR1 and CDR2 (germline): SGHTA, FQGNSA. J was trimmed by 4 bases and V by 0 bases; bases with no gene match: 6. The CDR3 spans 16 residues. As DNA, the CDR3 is TGTGCCAGCAGCTTAGCTTGGCGGGAGGGCAGAGAGACCCAGTACTTC. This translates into CASSLAWREGRETQYF.

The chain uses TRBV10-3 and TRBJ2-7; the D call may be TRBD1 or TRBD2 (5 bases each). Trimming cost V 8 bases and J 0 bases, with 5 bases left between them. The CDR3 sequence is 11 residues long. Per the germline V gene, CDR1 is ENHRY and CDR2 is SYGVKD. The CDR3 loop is CAIGTSYEQYF. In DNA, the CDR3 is TGTGCCATCGGGACCTCCTACGAGCAGTACTTC.

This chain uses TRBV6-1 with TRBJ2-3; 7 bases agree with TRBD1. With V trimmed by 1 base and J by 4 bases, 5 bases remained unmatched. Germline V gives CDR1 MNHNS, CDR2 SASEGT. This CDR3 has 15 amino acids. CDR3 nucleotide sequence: TGTGCCAGCAGTGAAGGTAGGGGGCGATCAGATACGCAGTATTTT. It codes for CASSEGRGRSDTQYF.

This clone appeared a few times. CDR3 in DNA: TGTGCCAGCAGTGTCTTCAGGGGGCCGCAGAATGGCTACACCTTC. This encodes CASSVFRGPQNGYTF. This chain uses TRBV6-1 with TRBJ1-2; 8 nucleotides match TRBD1. The CDR3 spans 15 residues. The germline V gene encodes CDR1 MNHNS and CDR2 SASEGT. J lost 6 bases, V lost 4 bases, and 10 bases had no gene match.

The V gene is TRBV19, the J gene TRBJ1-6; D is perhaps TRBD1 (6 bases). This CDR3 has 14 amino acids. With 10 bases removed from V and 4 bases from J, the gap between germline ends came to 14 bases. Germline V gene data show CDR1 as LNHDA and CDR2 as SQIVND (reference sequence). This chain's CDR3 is CATRRTAYNSPLHF. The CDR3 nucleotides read TGTGCCACCCGAAGGACAGCGTATAATTCACCCCTCCACTTT.

The CDR3 DNA follows: TGTGCCAGCAGCTTGGGGCGCCGGGAGGATGAGCAGTTCTTC. The encoded protein is CASSLGRREDEQFF. The chain has TRBV7-9 and TRBJ2-1, with 7 nucleotides matching TRBD2. The CDR3 runs to 14 residues. Germline CDR1 is SEHNR and CDR2 is FQNEAQ (reference sequence). V trimming: 3 bases; J trimming: 8 bases; junction bases outside the gene matches: 7.

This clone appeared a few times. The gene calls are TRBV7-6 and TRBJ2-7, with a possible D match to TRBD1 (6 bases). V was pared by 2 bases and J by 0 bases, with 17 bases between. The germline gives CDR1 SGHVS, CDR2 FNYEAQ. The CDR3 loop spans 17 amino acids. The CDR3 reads CASSLRTGQRCSYEQYV. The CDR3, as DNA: TGTGCCAGCAGCTTAAGAACAGGACAGCGCTGCTCCTACGAGCAGTACGTC.

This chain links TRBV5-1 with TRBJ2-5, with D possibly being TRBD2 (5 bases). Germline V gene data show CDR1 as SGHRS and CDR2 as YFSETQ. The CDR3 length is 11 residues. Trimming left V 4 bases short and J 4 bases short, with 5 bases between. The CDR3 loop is CASSRGETQYF. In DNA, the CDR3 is TGCGCCAGCAGCCGGGGAGAGACCCAGTACTTC.

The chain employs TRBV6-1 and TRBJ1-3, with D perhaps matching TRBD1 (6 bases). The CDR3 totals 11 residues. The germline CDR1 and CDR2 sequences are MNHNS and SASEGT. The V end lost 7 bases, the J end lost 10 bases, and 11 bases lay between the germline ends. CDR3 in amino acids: CASIRGATIYF. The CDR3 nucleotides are TGTGCCAGCATCCGGGGGGCAACCATATATTTT.

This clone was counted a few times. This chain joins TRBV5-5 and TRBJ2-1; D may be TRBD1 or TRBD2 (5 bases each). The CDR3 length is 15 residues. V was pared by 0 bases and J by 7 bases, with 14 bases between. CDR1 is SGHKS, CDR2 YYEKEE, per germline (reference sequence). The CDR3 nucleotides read TGTGCCAGCAGCTTGGTTGGGACCAGCGTTAATGAGCAGTTCTTC. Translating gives CASSLVGTSVNEQFF. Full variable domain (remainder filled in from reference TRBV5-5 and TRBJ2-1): DAGVTQSPTHLIKTRGQQVTLRCSPISGHKSVSWYQQVLGQGPQFIFQYYEKEERGRGNFPDRFSARQFPNYSSELNVNALLLGDSALYLCASSLVGTSVNEQFFGPGTRLTVL.

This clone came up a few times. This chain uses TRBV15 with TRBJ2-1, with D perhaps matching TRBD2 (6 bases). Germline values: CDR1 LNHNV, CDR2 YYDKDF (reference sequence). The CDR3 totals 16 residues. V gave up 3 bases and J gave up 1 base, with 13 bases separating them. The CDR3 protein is CATSSIPGLSYNEQFF. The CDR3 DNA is TGTGCCACCAGCAGCATCCCGGGACTGTCCTACAATGAGCAGTTCTTC.

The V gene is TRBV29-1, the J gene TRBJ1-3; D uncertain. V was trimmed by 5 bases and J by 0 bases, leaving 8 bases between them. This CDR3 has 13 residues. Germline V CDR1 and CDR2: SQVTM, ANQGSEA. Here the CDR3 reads CSVMGGSGNTIYF. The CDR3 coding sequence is TGCAGCGTTATGGGAGGCTCTGGAAACACCATATATTTT. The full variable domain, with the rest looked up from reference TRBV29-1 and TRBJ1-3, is SAVISQKPSRDICQRGTSLTIQCQVDSQVTMMFWYRQQPGQSLTLIATANQGSEATYESGFVIDKFPISRPNLTFSTLTVSNMSPEDSSIYLCSVMGGSGNTIYFGEGSWLTVV.